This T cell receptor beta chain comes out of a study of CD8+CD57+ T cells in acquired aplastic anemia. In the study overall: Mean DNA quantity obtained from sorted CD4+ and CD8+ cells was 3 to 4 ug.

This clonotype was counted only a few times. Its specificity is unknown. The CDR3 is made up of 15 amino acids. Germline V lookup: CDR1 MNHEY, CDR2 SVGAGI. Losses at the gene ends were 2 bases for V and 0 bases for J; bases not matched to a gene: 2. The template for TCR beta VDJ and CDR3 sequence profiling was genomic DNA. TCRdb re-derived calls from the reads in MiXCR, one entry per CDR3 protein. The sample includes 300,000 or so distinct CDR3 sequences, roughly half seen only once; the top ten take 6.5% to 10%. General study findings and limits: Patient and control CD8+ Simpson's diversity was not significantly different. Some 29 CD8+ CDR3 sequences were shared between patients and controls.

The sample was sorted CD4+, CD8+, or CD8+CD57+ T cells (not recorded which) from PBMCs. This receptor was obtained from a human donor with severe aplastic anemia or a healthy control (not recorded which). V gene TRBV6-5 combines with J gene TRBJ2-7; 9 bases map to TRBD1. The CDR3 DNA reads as TGTGCCAGCAGTTACGGGACAGGGAGCTCCTACGAGCAGTACTTC. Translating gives CASSYGTGSSYEQYF.